This is a list of T cell receptor beta chains from one sample in a study of T cell repertoires in cytomegalovirus infection. TCRdb reprocessed the reads with MiXCR, giving one entry per CDR3 protein. Seen here are roughly 250,000 distinct CDR3 sequences, more than 9% observed once, and the top ten hold 1.5% to 2%. The specimen was PBMCs. The receptors stem from a human donor in good health (CMV status not recorded). Some clones in this sample may be carry-over from other donors' samples. Both conserved end residues are trimmed from each CDR3.

v_gene: TRBV2; j_gene: TRBJ2-1; CDR3aa: ASRRLAGNSNNEQF
v_gene: TRBV12-3/TRBV12-4; j_gene: TRBJ1-1; CDR3aa: ASSRQGSEAF
v_gene: TRBV7-2; j_gene: TRBJ2-2; CDR3aa: ASSLYRSGELF
v_gene: TRBV15; j_gene: TRBJ2-3; CDR3aa: ATSRGDPDTQY
v_gene: TRBV7-2; j_gene: TRBJ2-1; CDR3aa: ASSLGRLADRRSYNEQF
v_gene: TRBV5-1; j_gene: TRBJ2-1; CDR3aa: ASRRQGADNEQF
v_gene: TRBV7-2; j_gene: TRBJ1-5; CDR3aa: ASSSSGGSNQPQH
v_gene: TRBV28; j_gene: TRBJ2-2; CDR3aa: ASTMAGTSGYTGELF
v_gene: TRBV7-2; j_gene: TRBJ1-3; CDR3aa: ASSSDRAGNTIY
v_gene: TRBV29-1; j_gene: TRBJ1-2; CDR3aa: SAEGWQGVNGYT
v_gene: TRBV18; j_gene: TRBJ2-3; CDR3aa: ASSLTQGRNTDTQY
v_gene: TRBV7-2; j_gene: TRBJ2-1; CDR3aa: ASSSGPNNEQF
v_gene: TRBV19; j_gene: TRBJ1-3; CDR3aa: ASSMDSYSGNTIY
v_gene: TRBV4-3; j_gene: TRBJ2-2; CDR3aa: ASSLSWTGGSELF
v_gene: TRBV7-2; j_gene: TRBJ1-2; CDR3aa: ASSSQGAAGYT
v_gene: TRBV12-3/TRBV12-4; j_gene: TRBJ2-7; CDR3aa: ASSSPSGATYEQY
v_gene: TRBV4-3; j_gene: TRBJ1-1; CDR3aa: ASSQDGVRPEAF
v_gene: TRBV7-2; j_gene: TRBJ1-1; CDR3aa: ASSLEAF
v_gene: TRBV7-9; j_gene: TRBJ2-4; CDR3aa: ASSLDFGNIQY
v_gene: TRBV14; j_gene: TRBJ2-3; CDR3aa: ASSPYLIAGIGTDTQY
v_gene: TRBV7-3; j_gene: TRBJ1-1; CDR3aa: ASSYGSNTEAF
v_gene: TRBV7-2; j_gene: TRBJ2-7; CDR3aa: ASSSRGGAPSYEQY
v_gene: TRBV28; j_gene: TRBJ1-5; CDR3aa: ASSTSGTGGNQPQH
v_gene: TRBV6-5; j_gene: TRBJ2-7; CDR3aa: ASSYPRQGAYEQY
v_gene: TRBV7-2; j_gene: TRBJ2-2; CDR3aa: ASSLWGRRTGELF
v_gene: TRBV19; j_gene: TRBJ2-7; CDR3aa: ASSIHRDRGYEQY
v_gene: TRBV9; j_gene: TRBJ2-7; CDR3aa: ASSPGRIPYEQY
v_gene: TRBV6-2/TRBV6-3; j_gene: TRBJ2-1; CDR3aa: ASSHLPTSALNNEQF
v_gene: TRBV20-1; j_gene: TRBJ2-7; CDR3aa: SAGPMSAGTYEQY
v_gene: TRBV6-6; j_gene: TRBJ2-7; CDR3aa: ASSDFRDAGGEQY
v_gene: TRBV7-2; j_gene: TRBJ1-6; CDR3aa: ASSLGTNSPLH
v_gene: TRBV10-3; j_gene: TRBJ2-7; CDR3aa: AIKYDQDVTYEQY
v_gene: TRBV28; j_gene: TRBJ1-1; CDR3aa: ASNSGDTEAF
v_gene: TRBV7-2; j_gene: TRBJ1-5; CDR3aa: ASSLAGGGQPQH
v_gene: TRBV19; j_gene: TRBJ1-5; CDR3aa: ASTDRGYSNQPQH
v_gene: TRBV6-2/TRBV6-3; j_gene: TRBJ1-2; CDR3aa: ASSYRRQGNYGYT
v_gene: TRBV28; j_gene: TRBJ2-7; CDR3aa: ASRGQGTYYEQY
v_gene: TRBV6-1; j_gene: TRBJ2-1; CDR3aa: ASSRTSGGGSSYNEQF
v_gene: TRBV6-1; j_gene: TRBJ2-7; CDR3aa: ASRLQGYEQY
v_gene: TRBV6-2/TRBV6-3; j_gene: TRBJ2-7; CDR3aa: ASRPTGPHEQY
v_gene: TRBV3-1; j_gene: TRBJ2-1; CDR3aa: ASSQDLAGSGNEQF
v_gene: TRBV7-2; j_gene: TRBJ1-5; CDR3aa: ASSLSRNQPQH
v_gene: TRBV7-8; j_gene: TRBJ2-2; CDR3aa: ASSLKGAVATGELF
v_gene: TRBV7-2; j_gene: TRBJ2-2; CDR3aa: ASSPRTAGTGELF
v_gene: TRBV7-3; j_gene: TRBJ2-1; CDR3aa: ASSLTGPTADEQF
v_gene: TRBV19; j_gene: TRBJ2-4; CDR3aa: ASGGMAKNIQY
v_gene: TRBV11-1; j_gene: TRBJ2-3; CDR3aa: ASSLLGGTSAKDTQY
v_gene: TRBV28; j_gene: TRBJ1-2; CDR3aa: ASTLTVPNYGYT
v_gene: TRBV19; j_gene: TRBJ1-6; CDR3aa: ASTESKGGNSPLH
v_gene: TRBV5-6; j_gene: TRBJ1-1; CDR3aa: ASSLRGLGTEAF
v_gene: TRBV7-9; j_gene: TRBJ2-3; CDR3aa: ASSLGDPGGWQY
v_gene: TRBV12-3/TRBV12-4; j_gene: TRBJ2-4; CDR3aa: ASTPERKNIQY
v_gene: TRBV19; j_gene: TRBJ2-7; CDR3aa: ASSIPGTGYEQY
v_gene: TRBV12-5; j_gene: TRBJ2-3; CDR3aa: ASGLVLASTDTQY
v_gene: TRBV6-1; j_gene: TRBJ2-5; CDR3aa: ASSDPSGRAQETQY